Listed below are T cell receptor beta chains from one sample, sequenced in a study of blood T cell repertoires in COVID-19. Profiled with immunoSEQ multiplex PCR; TCRdb holds only in-frame clones, not every one. The top ten hold approximately 15% of the sample, which has about 49,000 clones, 70% to 85% seen once. The material sequenced was peripheral blood. The source is a human donor in a cohort sampled during active COVID-19. CDR3s include the opening cysteine and the closing phenylalanine or tryptophan.

J,V,CDR3
TRBJ2-1,TRBV14,CASSKAGGRYNEQFF
TRBJ1-4,TRBV27,CASSVWTGKNEKLFF
TRBJ2-7,TRBV6-2/TRBV6-3,CASSYMARGYEQYF
TRBJ1-1,TRBV18,CASSADRTNTEAFF
TRBJ2-6,TRBV19,CASSPLKGLLSGANVLTF
TRBJ2-1,TRBV12-3/TRBV12-4,CASSLPPYNEQFF
TRBJ2-4,TRBV6-2/TRBV6-3,CASTPTGLISLAKNIQYF
TRBJ1-1,TRBV27,CASSHRTPPGTEAFF
TRBJ2-3,TRBV19,CASRGLAIRTDTQYF
TRBJ1-5,TRBV5-8,CASSPVQGGQPQHF
TRBJ2-7,TRBV28,CASSSAGTGVYEQYF
TRBJ1-1,TRBV4-2,CASSQVFAEGGTEAFF
TRBJ1-3,TRBV9,CASSVDTGRQGNTIYF
TRBJ2-2,TRBV5-1,CASSGQGAVGELFF